This entry concerns a single TCR beta chain. Produced via immunoSEQ multiplex PCR; TCRdb's table is partial and in-frame only. The data contain 400,000 to 500,000 clones, roughly 88% of them singletons. This entry belongs to a study of blood T cell repertoires in COVID-19. Germline lookup yields CDR1 MNHEY and CDR2 SVGAGI. The trim removed 7 bases at V and 3 bases at J, leaving 3 bases unmatched. The CDR3 totals 13 residues. The sequence came from a woman between 25 and 40 years old with active or convalescent COVID-19. The V call is TRBV6-5, the J call TRBJ2-5; 9 bases agree with TRBD2. The sequenced sample consisted of peripheral blood. The CDR3 nucleotides are TGTGCCAGCAACCGACTAGCGGAAGAGACCCAGTACTTC. This encodes CASNRLAEETQYF.